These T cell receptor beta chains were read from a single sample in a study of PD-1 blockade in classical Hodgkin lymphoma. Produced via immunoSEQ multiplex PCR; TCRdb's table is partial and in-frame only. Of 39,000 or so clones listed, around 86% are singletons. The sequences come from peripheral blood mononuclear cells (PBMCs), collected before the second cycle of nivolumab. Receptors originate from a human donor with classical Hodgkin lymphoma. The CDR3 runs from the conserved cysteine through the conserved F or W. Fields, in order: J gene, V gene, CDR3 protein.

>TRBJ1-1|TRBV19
CASSIRGNTEAFF
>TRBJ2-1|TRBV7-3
CASSIGDSVNEQFF
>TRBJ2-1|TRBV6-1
CASSRANEQFF
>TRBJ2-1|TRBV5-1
CASSERGNSYNEQFF
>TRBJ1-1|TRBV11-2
CASRRGQNTEAFF
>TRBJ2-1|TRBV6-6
CASSYGSGQGASEQFF
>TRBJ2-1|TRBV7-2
CASSLVLGASSYNEQFF
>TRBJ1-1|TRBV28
CASSERGRRTEAFF
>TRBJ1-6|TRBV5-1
CASSLGGVSRGRGSPLHF
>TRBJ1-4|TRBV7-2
CASSEQGRTTNEKLFF
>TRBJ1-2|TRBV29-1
CSVQDRPPVPMSYGYTF
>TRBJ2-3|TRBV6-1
CASSEVFTDTQYF
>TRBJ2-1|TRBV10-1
CASSGSGGGRHSYNEQFF
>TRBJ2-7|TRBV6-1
CASSPQGGEQYF
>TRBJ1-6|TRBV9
CASSVEGVSSPLHF
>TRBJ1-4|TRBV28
CASSVGQGSSEKLFF
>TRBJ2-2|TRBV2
CASSLQAANTGELFF
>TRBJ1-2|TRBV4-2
CASSQITTDGYTF
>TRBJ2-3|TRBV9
CASSVEGTQYF
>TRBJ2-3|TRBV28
CASSETTGQGTDTQYF
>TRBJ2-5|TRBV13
CASSLRLETQYF
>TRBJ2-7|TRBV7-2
CASSFGTTFYEQYF
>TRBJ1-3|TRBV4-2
CASSQDLSTSGNTIYF
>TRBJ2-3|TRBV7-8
CASSPVRGDTQYF
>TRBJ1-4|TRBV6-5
CAGSSWAGVGEKLFF
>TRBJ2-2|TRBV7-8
CASSPIGRTGELFF
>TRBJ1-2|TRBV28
CASSLDRTNGYTF
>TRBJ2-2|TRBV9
CASSVRTRGGELFF
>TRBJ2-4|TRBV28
CASSFGGDGDIQYF